Here is one T cell receptor (beta chain) with its context. Its cognate antigen has yet to be identified. No base quality information exists; no much larger clone differs at one position. Lymph node samples were obtained from the axillary draining lymph nodes of breast cancer patients. The junction shows trimming of 6 bases on V and 5 bases on J, and the gene matches do not reach 16 bases of it. As encoded in the germline V gene (reference sequence), CDR1 is LNHDA while CDR2 is SQIVND. The cysteine opens and the phenylalanine closes a CDR3 of 17 amino acids. Of all the DNA, just the CDR3 is kept, 51 bases in frame from base 1. The instrument was an Illumina HiSeq 2000. TCR beta chain libraries were generated through multiplex PCR amplification. The amplified TCR beta chain products were analyzed by high-throughput sequencing. TCRdb reprocessed the public reads (quality trimming at Q25 with fastp, clone calling with MiXCR) and kept in-frame beta chains. Identical CDR3 protein sequences are pooled into one entry, listed with their most common genes and DNA. The sample table records 83,000 or so distinct CDR3 sequences; approximately 20% of these occur just once. The ten largest clones represent over 2% of the sample.

The record originates from a study of breast tumors, draining lymph nodes, adjacent tissues (dated by TCRdb to the mid-2010s). Context from the whole study: TCR beta repertoires were compared across tumor, adjacent nontumor tissue and axillary lymph nodes obtained from breast cancer patients. In human breast cancer, the study set out to assess how tumor, surrounding tissue and draining lymph node repertoires relate to one another and whether T cells might be exchanged between them.

General findings and caveats noted by the study authors: Tumor T-cell repertoires showed less diversity than lymph node repertoires and more diversity than nontumor tissue repertoires, and tumor T-cell repertoires showed preferential V and J gene usage. The conclusion that tumor T cells originate in lymph nodes was presented as consistent with a hypothesis rather than as directly demonstrated. The data were considered consistent with most tumor T cells being derived from the lymph node and subsequently expanding within tumor tissue. Tumor and nontumor tissue repertoires were found to be significantly more similar in luminal-like than in basal-like breast cancer.

The rearrangement joined TRBV19 to TRBJ1-5, with 7 bases aligning to TRBD1. The clonotype originates from a female donor with breast cancer. Some clones in this sample may be carry-over from other donors' samples. The sample consisted of axillary lymph node tissue. The DNA sequence is given as TGTGCCAGTAGCGCGGATCGGACAGGTGGGAGCGATCAGCCCCAGCATTTT. This sequence encodes CASSADRTGGSDQPQHF.